This TCR beta chain is drawn from a study of prognosis after radiotherapy for stage I lung cancer. The patients, a group without prior chemotherapy, radiotherapy or other malignancies, were all node-negative on CT and PET/CT. Findings of the study overall: There was no determination made of whether the expanded TCR clones were tumor-specific. Patients with and without metastases reportedly differed in TRBV and TRBJ gene usage frequencies.

From genomic DNA, two-round multiplex PCR was used to amplify TCR beta CDR3. Primers were specific to each TRBV and TRBJ gene in first-round PCR. TCRdb re-called the multiplex PCR reads through MiXCR, storing one row per CDR3 protein. The table lists roughly 32,000 distinct CDR3 sequences, around 43% of them singletons. The CDR3 is 12 residues long. Germline V gene data show CDR1 as MNHEY and CDR2 as SVGEGT. Comment on this clonotype: What it recognizes is unknown. A far larger clone is a single base away, which makes a read error likely.

The sample here was PBMCs, taken before or after stereotactic body radiation therapy (not recorded which). V gene TRBV6-2 or TRBV6-3 combines with J gene TRBJ2-3, with D perhaps matching TRBD1 (5 bases). The clonotype comes from a donor aged 50 or older with non-small cell lung cancer. The chain's CDR3 is CASRDNTDKQYF. DNA for the CDR3: TGTGCCAGCAGGGACAACACAGATAAGCAGTATTTT.